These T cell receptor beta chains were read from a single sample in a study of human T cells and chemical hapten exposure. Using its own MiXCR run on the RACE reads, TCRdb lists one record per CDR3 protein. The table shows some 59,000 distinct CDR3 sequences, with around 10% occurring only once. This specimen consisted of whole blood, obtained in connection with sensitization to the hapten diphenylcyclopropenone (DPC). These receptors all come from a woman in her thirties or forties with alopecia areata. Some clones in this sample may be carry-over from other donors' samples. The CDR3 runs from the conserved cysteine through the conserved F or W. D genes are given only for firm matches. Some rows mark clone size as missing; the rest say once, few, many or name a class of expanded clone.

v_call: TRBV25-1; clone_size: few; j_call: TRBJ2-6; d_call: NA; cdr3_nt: TGTGCCAGCAGTGAGGGGGCGATCTTTGGGGCCAACGTCCTGACTTTC; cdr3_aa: CASSEGAIFGANVLTF
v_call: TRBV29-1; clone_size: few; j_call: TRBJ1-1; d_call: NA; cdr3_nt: TGCAGCGTACCGGGGGCTGAAGCTTTCTTT; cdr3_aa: CSVPGAEAFF
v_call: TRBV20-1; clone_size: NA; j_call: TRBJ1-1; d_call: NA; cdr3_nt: TGCAGTGCTAGAGCCGGGGCGGGTACTGAAGCTTTCTTT; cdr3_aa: CSARAGAGTEAFF
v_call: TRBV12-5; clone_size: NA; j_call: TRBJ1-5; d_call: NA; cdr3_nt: TGTGCTAGTGGTCCCCAATTTGGTCAGCCCCAGCATTTT; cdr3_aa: CASGPQFGQPQHF
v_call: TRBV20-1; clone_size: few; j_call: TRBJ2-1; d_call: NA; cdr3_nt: TGCAGGGTCCAGGGTAGCCTGGGCCCCAGGAATGAGCAGTTCTTC; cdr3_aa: CRVQGSLGPRNEQFF
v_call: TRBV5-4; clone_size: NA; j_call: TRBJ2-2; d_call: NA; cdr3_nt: TGTGCCAGCAGCTTTCCTAGCAACACCGGGGAGCTGTTTTTT; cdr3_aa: CASSFPSNTGELFF
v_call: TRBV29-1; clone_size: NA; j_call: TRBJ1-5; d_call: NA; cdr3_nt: TGCAGCGTCCAGGGTAGCAATCAGCCCCAGCATTTT; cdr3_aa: CSVQGSNQPQHF
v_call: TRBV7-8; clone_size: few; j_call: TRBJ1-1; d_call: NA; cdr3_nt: TGTGCCAGCAGCTACGGAGGAGGCGCGGGTATTCAAGCTTTCTTT; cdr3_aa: CASSYGGGAGIQAFF
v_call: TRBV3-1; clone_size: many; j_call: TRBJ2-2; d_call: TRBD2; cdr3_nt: TGTGCCAGCAGCCAAGTCACTAGCGGGGCCGGGGAGCTGTTTTTT; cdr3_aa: CASSQVTSGAGELFF
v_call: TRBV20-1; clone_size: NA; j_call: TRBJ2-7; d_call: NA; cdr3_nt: TGCAGTGCCACCCTCGAAGTCGGCGAGCAGTACTTC; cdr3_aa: CSATLEVGEQYF
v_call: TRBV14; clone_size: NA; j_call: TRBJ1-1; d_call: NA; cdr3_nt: TGTGCCAGCAGCCCCTTCGGTGTGAACACTGAAGCTTTCTTT; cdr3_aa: CASSPFGVNTEAFF
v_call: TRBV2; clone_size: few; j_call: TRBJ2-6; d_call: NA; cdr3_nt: TGTGCCAGCAGTAGCTCTGGGGCCAACGTCCTGACTTTC; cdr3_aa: CASSSSGANVLTF
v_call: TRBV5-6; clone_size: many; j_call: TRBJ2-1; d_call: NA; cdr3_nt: TGTGCCAGCAGCTTGTTTAAAGACTCTTACAATGAGCAGTTCTTC; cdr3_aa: CASSLFKDSYNEQFF
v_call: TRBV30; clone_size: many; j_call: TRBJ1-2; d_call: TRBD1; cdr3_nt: TGTGCCTGGATTTCCGGGACAGGGGTCGACTATGGCTACACCTTC; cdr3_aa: CAWISGTGVDYGYTF
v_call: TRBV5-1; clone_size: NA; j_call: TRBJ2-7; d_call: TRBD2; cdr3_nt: TGCGCCAGCAGCTTGCCAGGAGCGGGAGCGAGCGAGCAGTACTTC; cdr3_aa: CASSLPGAGASEQYF
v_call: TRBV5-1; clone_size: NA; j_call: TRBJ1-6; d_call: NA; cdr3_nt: TGCGCCAGCAGCGAATCGGGCACTGAATCACCCCTCCACTTT; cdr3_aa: CASSESGTESPLHF
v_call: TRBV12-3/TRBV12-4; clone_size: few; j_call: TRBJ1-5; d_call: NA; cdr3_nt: TGTGCCAGCAGTCCAAGGGGCGATTGGCAGCCCCAGCATTTT; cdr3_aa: CASSPRGDWQPQHF
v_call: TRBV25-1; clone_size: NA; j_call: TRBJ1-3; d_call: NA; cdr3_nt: TGTGCCAGCAGAGAGGGGAGCTCTGGAAACACCATATATTTT; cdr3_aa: CASREGSSGNTIYF
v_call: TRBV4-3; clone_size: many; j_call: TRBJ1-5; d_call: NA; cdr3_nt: TGCGCCAGCAGCCAAGAAACAGGGTATCAGCCCCAGCATTTT; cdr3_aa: CASSQETGYQPQHF
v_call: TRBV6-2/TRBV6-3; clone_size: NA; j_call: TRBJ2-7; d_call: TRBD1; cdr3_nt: TGTGCCAGCAGTTACTTTCTGGACAGGGACTACGAGCAGTACTTC; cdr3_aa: CASSYFLDRDYEQYF
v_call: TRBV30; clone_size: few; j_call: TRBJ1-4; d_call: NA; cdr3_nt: TGTGCCTGGAGCCCTCTGGGGGAAAAACTGTTTTTT; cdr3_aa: CAWSPLGEKLFF
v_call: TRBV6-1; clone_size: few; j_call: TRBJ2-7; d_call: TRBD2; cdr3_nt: TGTGCCAGCAGTGAAGCGTCGCTGGGGACTAGGCAGTACTTC; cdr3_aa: CASSEASLGTRQYF
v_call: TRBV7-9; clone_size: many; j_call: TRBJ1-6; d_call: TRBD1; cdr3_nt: TGTGCCAGCGGAGGGGGGACAGGGTATAATTCACCCCTCCACTTT; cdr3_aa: CASGGGTGYNSPLHF
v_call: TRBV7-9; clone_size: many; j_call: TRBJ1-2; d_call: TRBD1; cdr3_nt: TGTGCCAGCAGCTTAGAGCTAGGGGGCTTTGGCTATGGCTACACCTTC; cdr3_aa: CASSLELGGFGYGYTF
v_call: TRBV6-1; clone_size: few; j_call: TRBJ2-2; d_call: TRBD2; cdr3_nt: TGTGCCAGCCCTCGAAGGGGGCTAGCGGGAGCGTCCGGGGAGCTGTTTTTT; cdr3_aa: CASPRRGLAGASGELFF
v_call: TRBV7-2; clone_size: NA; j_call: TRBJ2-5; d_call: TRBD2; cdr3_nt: TGTGCCAGCAGCTTGACTAGCGAACCCCAAGAGACCCAGTACTTC; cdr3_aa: CASSLTSEPQETQYF
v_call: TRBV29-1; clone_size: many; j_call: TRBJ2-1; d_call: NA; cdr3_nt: TGCAGCGTTGAAGAGCGCAGAAACAATGAGCAGTTCTTC; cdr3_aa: CSVEERRNNEQFF
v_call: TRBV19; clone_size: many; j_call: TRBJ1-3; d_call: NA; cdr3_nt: TGTGCCAGTAGTATCGACAGGAACTCTGGAAACACCATATATTTT; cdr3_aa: CASSIDRNSGNTIYF
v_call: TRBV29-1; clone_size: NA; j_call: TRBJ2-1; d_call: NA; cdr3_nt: TGCGGCGCAAACAGTCTCTCCTACAATGAGCAGTTCTTC; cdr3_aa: CGANSLSYNEQFF
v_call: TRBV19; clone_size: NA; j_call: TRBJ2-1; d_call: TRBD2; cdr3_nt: TGTGCCAGTAGTATACGGAGACTAGCGGGTTTGTACAATGAGCAGTTCTTC; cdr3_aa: CASSIRRLAGLYNEQFF
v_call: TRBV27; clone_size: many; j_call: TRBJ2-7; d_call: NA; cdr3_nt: TGTGCCAGCAGTTTGGGGGGGGCTGAGGAGCAGTACTTC; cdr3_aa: CASSLGGAEEQYF
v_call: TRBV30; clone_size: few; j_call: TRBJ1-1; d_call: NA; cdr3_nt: TGTGCCTTCATCTGGACTGAAGCTTTCTTT; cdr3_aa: CAFIWTEAFF
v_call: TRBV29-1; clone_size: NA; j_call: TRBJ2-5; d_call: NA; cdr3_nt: TGCAGCGTTGGGGACGATCAAGAGACCCAGTACTTC; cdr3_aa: CSVGDDQETQYF
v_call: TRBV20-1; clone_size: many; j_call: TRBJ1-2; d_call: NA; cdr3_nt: TGCAGTGCGAGCCCGAGGTCGAGCGATGGCTACACCTTC; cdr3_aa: CSASPRSSDGYTF
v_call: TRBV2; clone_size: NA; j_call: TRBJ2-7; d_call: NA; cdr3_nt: TGTGCCAGCAGCCCGGGGCAGCCCAGCTCCTACGAGCAGTACTTC; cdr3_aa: CASSPGQPSSYEQYF
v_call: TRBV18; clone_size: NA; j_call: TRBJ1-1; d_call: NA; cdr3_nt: TGTGCCAGCTCACGGGGCTTGGGGGCGGACACTGAAGCTTTCTTT; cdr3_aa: CASSRGLGADTEAFF
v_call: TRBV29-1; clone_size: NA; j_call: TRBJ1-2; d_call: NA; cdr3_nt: TGCAGCGTTGAGAGAAGGGACTATGGCTACACCTTC; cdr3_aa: CSVERRDYGYTF
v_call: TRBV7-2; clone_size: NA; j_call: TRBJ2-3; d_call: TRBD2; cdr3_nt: TGTGCCAGCAGCTCGACTAGCCAACGCACAGATACGCAGTATTTT; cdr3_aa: CASSSTSQRTDTQYF
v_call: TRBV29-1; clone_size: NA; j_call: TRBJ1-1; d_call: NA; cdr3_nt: TGCAGCGTCAAAAGAGGGAACACTGAAGCTTTCTTT; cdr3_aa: CSVKRGNTEAFF
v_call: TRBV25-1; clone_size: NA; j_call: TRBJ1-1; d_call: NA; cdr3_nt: TGTGCCAGCACCTTGGGTCTGGGCACTGAAGCTTTCTTT; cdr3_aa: CASTLGLGTEAFF
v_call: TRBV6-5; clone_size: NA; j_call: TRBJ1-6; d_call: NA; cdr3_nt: TGTGCCAGCAGTATAGACGGTAGGGGTACTAATTCACCCCTCCACTTT; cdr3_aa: CASSIDGRGTNSPLHF
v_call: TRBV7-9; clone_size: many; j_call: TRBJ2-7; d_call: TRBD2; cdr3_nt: TGTGCCAGCAGCTTCGACTCAGCGGGAGGGAACTACGAGCAGTACTTC; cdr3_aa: CASSFDSAGGNYEQYF
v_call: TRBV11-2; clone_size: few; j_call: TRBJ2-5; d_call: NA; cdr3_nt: TGTGCCAGCAGCTTCGAATTGGGGCGCCGGTACCAAGAGACCCAGTACTTC; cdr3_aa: CASSFELGRRYQETQYF
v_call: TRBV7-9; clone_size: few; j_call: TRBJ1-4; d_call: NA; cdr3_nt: TGTGCCAGCAGCCGGGGGCGCGAAGAAAAACTGTTTTTT; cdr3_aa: CASSRGREEKLFF
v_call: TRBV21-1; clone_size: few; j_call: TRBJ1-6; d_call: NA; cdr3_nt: TGTGCCAGCAGCAAAGAACCAGGAGGTATCTATAATTCACCCCTCCACTTT; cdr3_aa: CASSKEPGGIYNSPLHF
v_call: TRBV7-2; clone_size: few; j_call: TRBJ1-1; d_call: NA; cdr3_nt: TGTGCCAGCAGCGTAGACAGGCACACTGAAGCTTTCTTT; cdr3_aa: CASSVDRHTEAFF
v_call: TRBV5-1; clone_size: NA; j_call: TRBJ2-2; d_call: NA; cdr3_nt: TGCGCCAGCAGCCCGGCGCAGGGAGGTACCGGGGAGCTGTTTTTT; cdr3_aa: CASSPAQGGTGELFF
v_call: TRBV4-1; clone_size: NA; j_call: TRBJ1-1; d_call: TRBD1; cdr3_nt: TGCGCCAGCAGCCAAGTCCCAGGACAGGGGAACACTGAAGCTTTCTTT; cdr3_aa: CASSQVPGQGNTEAFF
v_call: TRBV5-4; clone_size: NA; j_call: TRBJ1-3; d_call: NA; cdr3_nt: TGTGCCAGTTCCTCCGGACAAAGCTCTGGAAACACCATATATTTT; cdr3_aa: CASSSGQSSGNTIYF
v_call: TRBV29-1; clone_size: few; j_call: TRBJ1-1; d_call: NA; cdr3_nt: TGCAGCGTTGGTGGGGGCCTGAACACTGAAGCTTTCTTT; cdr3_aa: CSVGGGLNTEAFF